This T cell receptor (beta chain) was documented in a study of vaccination and CD4 T cells after COVID-19. Study as a whole: Median time from second vaccine dose to sampling was 72 days (14 to 241). The cells in question were stimulated using overlapping spike peptides derived from SARS-CoV-2, HCoV-NL63, HCoV-OC43 and HCoV-229E. Each control culture was treated with a CEFX pool, an HIV-1 Nef pool, or no peptide.

For this clonotype: Its antigen is undetermined.

Specified treatment: approximately nine-day PBMC culture with coronavirus spike peptide pools or control peptides (ViraFEST assay). Trimming pared 3 bases from V and 1 base from J, leaving 12 bases between. Germline values: CDR1 MNHEY, CDR2 SVGAGI. The CDR3 totals 15 residues. The Oncomine TCR Beta short-read assay sequenced DNA from cultured CD4+ T cells. Using the QIAamp micro DNA kit, genomic DNA was extracted from the CD4+ T cells that had been cultured. MiXCR, applied by TCRdb to the PCR reads, yields one record per CDR3 protein. In the table there are about 7,600 distinct CDR3 sequences, 66% of which are singletons.

J is TRBJ1-2 and V is TRBV6-5; D remains ambiguous. Sequenced here: cultured CD4+ T cells from blood, sampled after SARS-CoV-2 vaccination. This TCR was recovered from a human donor with COVID-19. CDR3 DNA: TGTGCCAGCAGTTATACAAAAGAGATTAACTATGGCTACACCTTC. Its translation: CASSYTKEINYGYTF.